This passage covers 5 T cell receptor beta chains from one sample sequenced in a study of T cells after yellow fever vaccination. TCRdb ran MiXCR on the 5' RACE reads and lists one entry per CDR3 protein. The sample lists approximately 510,000 distinct CDR3 sequences, roughly 22% occurring once. This specimen was PBMCs, taken 20 to 25 days after the first yellow fever vaccination. These receptor sequences come from a man younger than 35 who received the YFV17D yellow fever vaccine.

The chain couples TRBV5-1 to TRBJ2-1; TRBD2 agrees at 10 bases. The CDR3 has 16 amino acids. With V trimmed by 0 bases and J by 5 bases, 5 bases remained unmatched. In germline, CDR1 is SGHRS, CDR2 YFSETQ. The CDR3 spells CASSLVLAGENNEQFF. In DNA, the CDR3 is TGCGCCAGCAGCTTGGTTCTAGCGGGGGAAAACAATGAGCAGTTCTTC.

In its sample, this clonotype was seen a few times. V is TRBV20-1 and J is TRBJ2-3; TRBD2 aligns across 7 bases. V was pared by 1 base and J by 2 bases, with 6 bases of the junction left unmatched. The CDR3 contains 15 residues. CDR1 and CDR2 from the germline V gene are DFQATT and SNEGSKA (reference sequence). CDR3 nucleotides: TGCAGTGCTAGAGCGTCGCGGGGGATCACAGATACGCAGTATTTT. Amino acid sequence: CSARASRGITDTQYF.

The chain uses TRBV6-5 and TRBJ2-1, with 7 bases lining up with TRBD2. The V gene's germline CDR1 is MNHEY and CDR2 SVGAGI. The CDR3 contains 16 residues. With 2 bases clipped from V and 3 bases from J, the junction kept 7 bases outside the gene matches. CDR3 protein: CASSYGGASGYNEQFF. The CDR3 DNA follows: TGTGCCAGCAGTTACGGCGGGGCTAGCGGCTACAATGAGCAGTTCTTC.

The rearrangement links TRBV9 to TRBJ2-5; 7 nucleotides line up with TRBD2. CDR3 length equals 18 residues. V trimming: 3 bases; J trimming: 5 bases; junction bases outside the gene matches: 19. CDR1 and CDR2 (germline): SGDLS, YYNGEE. CDR3 residues: CASSARTRDLATGETQYF. CDR3 bases: TGTGCCAGCAGCGCCAGGACTAGAGACTTGGCTACGGGGGAGACCCAGTACTTC. Complete variable domain (other parts from reference TRBV9 and TRBJ2-5): DSGVTQTPKHLITATGQRVTLRCSPRSGDLSVYWYQQSLDQGLQFLIQYYNGEERAKGNILERFSAQQFPDLHSELNLSSLELGDSALYFCASSARTRDLATGETQYFGPGTRLLVL.

CDR3 residues: CASSHLRDQPQHF. CDR3 sequence (DNA): TGCGCCAGCAGCCACCTCAGGGACCAGCCCCAGCATTTT. The genes are TRBV4-1 and TRBJ1-5, with D possibly matching TRBD1 (5 bases). Germline V CDR1 and CDR2: MGHRA, YSYEKL. V lost 3 bases to trimming and J lost 7 bases, with 10 bases between them. CDR3 length equals 13 residues.